The 19 T cell receptor beta chains given below trace back to one sample, sequenced in a study of cytomegalovirus exposure and HLA in healthy donors. This PCR relied on a set of 60 Vbeta primers and 13 Jbeta primers. Produced via immunoSEQ multiplex PCR; TCRdb's table is partial and in-frame only. The data show about 120,000 clones, roughly 79% seen once. The sequencing input was PBMCs. These receptors originate from a woman aged 25 to 45 in good health and CMV-seronegative.

The genes are TRBV11-2 and TRBJ2-1; 10 bases map to TRBD2. Per the germline V gene, CDR1 is SGHAT and CDR2 is FQNNGV. The CDR3 has 16 residues. The ends lost 1 base at V and 4 bases at J; junction bases unmatched: 4. The CDR3 nucleotides read TGTGCCAGCAGCTTAGTAGTGACTAGCGGGTACAATGAGCAGTTCTTC. Its translation is CASSLVVTSGYNEQFF.

V usage is TRBV5-1 and J usage is TRBJ2-3; 10 positions match TRBD2. This CDR3 contains 17 residues. Germline trimming cut 3 bases from V and 0 bases from J; bases unmatched to any gene: 7. Germline CDR1 SGHRS, CDR2 YFSETQ. The DNA for the CDR3 is TGCGCCAGCAGCTCCCCGACTAGCGGGTTTAGCACAGATACGCAGTATTTT. Amino acids: CASSSPTSGFSTDTQYF.

The chain is built from TRBV6-1 and TRBJ1-1, with TRBD1 matching over 7 bases. Germline CDR1 reads MNHNS; CDR2 reads SASEGT. CDR3 length: 14 amino acids. J was trimmed by 5 bases and V by 6 bases; bases with no gene match: 9. CDR3: CASSAGQEGTEAFF. CDR3 nucleotide sequence: TGTGCCAGCAGCGCCGGACAGGAAGGGACTGAAGCTTTCTTT.

This clone was counted between two and nine times. The chain employs TRBV7-6 and TRBJ1-1; D perhaps matches TRBD1 (5 bases). The germline CDR1 and CDR2 sequences are SGHVS and FNYEAQ. V was shortened by 1 base and J by 4 bases, with 10 bases between the two germline ends. This CDR3 spans 14 amino acids. As DNA, the CDR3 is TGTGCCAGCAGCTTAGGAGGGGACTCCACTGAAGCTTTCTTT. This codes for CASSLGGDSTEAFF.

This clone was counted only a few times. V and J are TRBV7-9 and TRBJ1-4; D ambiguous. Between the trimmed V and J ends, which lost 7 bases and 8 bases, there was a span of 17 bases. This CDR3 region has 14 residues. Germline V lookup: CDR1 SEHNR, CDR2 FQNEAQ (reference sequence). CDR3: CASTPLVSREKLFF. The CDR3 coding sequence is TGTGCCAGCACCCCTCTGGTGTCCCGGGAAAAACTGTTTTTT.

On this clone itself: Relative to the germline gene, one junction end is altered; a read error may explain this. The CDR3: CASSQTQTPPIF. CDR3 nucleotide sequence: TGTGCCAGCAGCCAGACGCAGACTCCCCCGATCTTC. The genes are TRBV9 and TRBJ2-1; D unresolved. There are 12 residues in the CDR3. The germline V gene has CDR1 SGDLS and CDR2 YYNGEE.

The chain joins TRBV7-9 to TRBJ2-7; D unresolved. The CDR3 contains 13 residues. Trimming removed 5 bases from V and 0 bases from J, with 8 bases in between. Germline CDR1 reads SEHNR; CDR2 reads FQNEAQ (reference sequence). The CDR3 loop is CASSPDTSYEQYF. In DNA, the CDR3 is TGTGCCAGCAGCCCCGACACCTCCTACGAGCAGTACTTC.

The V gene is TRBV28, the J gene TRBJ2-3; D perhaps matches TRBD1 (7 bases). Germline V gene lookup returns CDR1 MDHEN and CDR2 SYDVKM. Trimming removed 4 bases at V and 4 bases at J, with 15 bases between. The length of the CDR3 is 15 residues. The CDR3 DNA follows: TGTGCCAGCAGTTCAAGGACAGGAGGGGCAGATACGCAGTATTTT. Translated, it gives CASSSRTGGADTQYF.

J is TRBJ1-5 and V is TRBV28, with 8 bases fitting TRBD1. Looked up from germline, CDR1 is MDHEN and CDR2 is SYDVKM. This CDR3 region has 16 residues. V dropped 6 bases and J dropped 2; count of bases not matched to a gene: 9. The CDR3 bases are TGTGCCAGCAGCTCAGGACAGGGCGAAGGCAATCAGCCCCAGCATTTT. Encoded protein: CASSSGQGEGNQPQHF.

The DNA of the CDR3 is TGTGCCAGCAGCCAGGGGCGGGAGCGCGAGCAGTACTTC. It encodes CASSQGREREQYF. The genes are TRBV7-8 and TRBJ2-7, with a weak D call TRBD2 (7 bases). The length of the CDR3 is 13 residues. Germline-derived CDR1 and CDR2 are SGHVS and FQNEAQ. V lost 5 bases and J lost 6, with 14 bases in between.

This clone was observed a single time. The junction departs from the called germline gene at one end, perhaps through a read error. The chain couples TRBV7-7 to TRBJ2-1, with TRBD2 matching 9 bases. Germline CDR1 reads SSHAT; CDR2 reads FNYEAQ (reference sequence). This CDR3 is built from 16 residues. CDR3 loop: CASSNLAGNSYNEQFF. In nucleotides, the CDR3 is TGTGCTAGCAGCAACCTAGCGGGAAACTCCTACAATGAGCAGTTCTTC.

The chain has TRBV28 and TRBJ1-2, with 8 bases identical to TRBD1. This CDR3 has 17 residues. Per germline, CDR1 MDHEN and CDR2 SYDVKM. Unmatched junction bases numbered 11, after V lost 3 bases and J lost 2 bases. The CDR3 spells CASSLGTGPARNYGYTF. CDR3 in DNA: TGTGCCAGCAGTTTGGGGACAGGCCCAGCCAGGAACTATGGCTACACCTTC.

The chain links TRBV9 to TRBJ2-7; perhaps TRBD2 as D (6 bases). In germline, CDR1 is SGDLS, CDR2 YYNGEE. Deletions cut 4 bases from V and 2 bases from J, with 16 bases between. This CDR3 has 15 amino acids. The CDR3 coding sequence is TGTGCCAGCAGCCCATCGGGTAGCGGCCCCTACGAGCAGTACTTC. Amino acids: CASSPSGSGPYEQYF.

The chain joins TRBV6-5 to TRBJ1-1; D is possibly TRBD1 (6 bases). Trimming took off 5 bases at V and 3 bases at J, with 10 bases between the two ends. Germline V gene data show CDR1 as MNHEY and CDR2 as SVGAGI. The CDR3 length is 13 residues. DNA for the CDR3: TGTGCCAGCAGTCGCAGGGGTGACACTGAAGCTTTCTTT. Translating gives CASSRRGDTEAFF.

This chain joins TRBV28 and TRBJ1-5; no firm D call. This CDR3 has 15 residues. Germline CDR1 reads MDHEN; CDR2 reads SYDVKM. V was cut by 8 bases and J by 3 bases, with 17 bases left in between. Written as DNA, the CDR3 is TGTGCCAGCTACCTTCCGGGGAATCCCAATCAGCCCCAGCATTTT. This sequence encodes CASYLPGNPNQPQHF.

This rearrangement joins TRBV19 to TRBJ2-2, with D possibly being TRBD1 (6 bases). Germline values: CDR1 LNHDA, CDR2 SQIVND (reference sequence). The ends were cut back, 3 bases at V and 1 base at J, with 9 bases in the middle. The CDR3 has 15 residues. The CDR3 DNA reads as TGTGCCAGTAGTATGAGCAGGGGGAACACCGGGGAGCTGTTTTTT. Its protein is CASSMSRGNTGELFF.

V and J are TRBV27 and TRBJ2-1; 7 bases match TRBD1. Germline CDR1 is MNHEY and CDR2 is SMNVEV (reference sequence). Trimming removed 5 bases from V and 5 bases from J; junction bases left unmatched: 9. This CDR3 region has 15 residues. DNA for the CDR3: TGTGCCAGCAGTAACCGGGACAGTTTCAACAATGAGCAGTTCTTC. Translation: CASSNRDSFNNEQFF.

The chain employs TRBV5-1 and TRBJ2-5, with TRBD2 matching over 14 bases. V lost 2 bases and J lost 5; bases outside the gene matches: 5. From germline, CDR1 is SGHRS and CDR2 YFSETQ. CDR3 size: 16 residues. CDR3 nucleotide sequence: TGCGCCAGCAGCTTCGGACTAGCGGGAGGTGTGGAGACCCAGTACTTC. This translates into CASSFGLAGGVETQYF.

The genes are TRBV11-1 and TRBJ1-1; TRBD1 aligns across 9 bases. Germline CDR1 reads SGHAT; CDR2 reads FQDESV (reference sequence). After removal of 0 bases from V and 1 base from J, the junction contained 3 bases not matched to a gene. This CDR3 contains 16 residues. The CDR3 region is CASSLAGTGTNTEAFF. CDR3 sequence (DNA): TGTGCCAGCAGCTTAGCTGGGACAGGGACGAACACTGAAGCTTTCTTT.